The 13 T cell receptor beta chains below come from one sample, sequenced in a study of early T cells in non-severe SARS-CoV-2 infection. TCRdb fed the 5' RACE reads into MiXCR, producing one record per CDR3 protein. The sample records tens of thousands of distinct CDR3 sequences, less than 15% being singletons. The material sequenced was whole blood. The origin of the receptors is an adult who was a healthcare worker with PCR-confirmed SARS-CoV-2 infection or an uninfected control (not recorded which).

This clonotype was detected once. A junction boundary mismatches the germline segment, possibly from a read error. The chain employs TRBV14 and TRBJ2-7; TRBD2 agrees at 7 bases. Germline CDR1 reads SGHDN; CDR2 reads FVKESK. The CDR3 loop spans 14 amino acids. The CDR3 protein is CAGSAMRAGVVQYF. The DNA for the CDR3 is TGTGCCGGCAGCGCAATGCGTGCGGGAGTCGTGCAGTACTTC.

This clonotype was counted once. The gene calls are TRBV6-5 and TRBJ1-1; 8 bases are a match to TRBD1. This CDR3 region has 13 residues. The germline V gene has CDR1 MNHEY and CDR2 SVGAGI. V shed 5 bases, J shed 5 bases, and the junction held 4 bases outside the gene matches. CDR3 nucleotide sequence: TGTGCCAGCAGTCACAGGGGGAAAACTGAAGCTTTCTTT. Amino acids: CASSHRGKTEAFF.

This clonotype is a singleton in its sample. The chain joins TRBV18 to TRBJ2-3, with D perhaps matching TRBD1 or TRBD2 (5 bases each). V was clipped by 6 bases and J by 4 bases, with 17 bases between them. There are 15 residues in the CDR3. Germline loops: CDR1 KGHSH, CDR2 LQKENI. The chain's CDR3 is CASSLALGTADTQYF. The DNA of the CDR3 is TGTGCCAGCTCCCTTGCCCTGGGGACGGCAGATACGCAGTATTTT.

This clonotype was observed a handful of times. The chain joins TRBV5-1 to TRBJ2-3, with D possibly matching TRBD2 (5 bases). The CDR3 contains 15 residues. The V end lost 0 bases, the J end lost 2 bases, and 10 bases lay between the germline ends. Germline lookup yields CDR1 SGHRS and CDR2 YFSETQ. This CDR3 is CASSLERRYTDTQYF. The CDR3 coding sequence is TGCGCCAGCAGCTTGGAGCGGAGATACACAGATACGCAGTATTTT.

The rearrangement uses TRBV5-4 and TRBJ2-7; TRBD2 aligns across 8 bases. Trimming removed 2 bases from V and 0 bases from J; junction bases left unmatched: 4. Germline V gives CDR1 SGHNT, CDR2 YYREEE (reference sequence). The CDR3 totals 15 residues. This chain's CDR3 is CASSLAGEYSYEQYF. CDR3 nucleotides: TGTGCCAGCAGCTTAGCGGGAGAATACTCCTACGAGCAGTACTTC.

Many counts were recorded for this clonotype. The chain couples TRBV27 to TRBJ2-7; D gene uncertain. There are 11 residues in the CDR3. CDR1 and CDR2 from the germline V gene are MNHEY and SMNVEV (reference sequence). V shed 5 bases and J shed 7 bases, with 9 bases lying between them. CDR3 DNA: TGTGCCAGCAGTCCCGGAAGGGAGCAGTACTTC. It yields the protein CASSPGREQYF.

This chain uses TRBV12-3 or TRBV12-4 with TRBJ2-5, with D perhaps matching TRBD2 (5 bases). The CDR3 has 15 residues. Trimming cost V 1 base and J 4 bases, with 13 bases left between them. The CDR3 nucleotides read TGTGCCAGCAGTTTAGTTGGTTCGGCGGGAGAGACCCAGTACTTC. This sequence encodes CASSLVGSAGETQYF.

This clonotype was observed many times. The rearrangement uses TRBV5-1 and TRBJ2-1; possibly TRBD1 for D (6 bases). CDR3 size: 14 residues. The germline V and J ends were trimmed by 4 bases and 10 bases, with 18 bases remaining between them. The germline gives CDR1 SGHRS, CDR2 YFSETQ. The DNA of the CDR3 is TGCGCCAGCAGCCCGGGAACGGCAGGGGCGGAGCAGTTCTTC. This codes for CASSPGTAGAEQFF.

This clonotype was found many times. J is TRBJ2-7 and V is TRBV20-1; 14 nucleotides agree with TRBD2. The CDR3 has 16 residues. Germline CDR1 reads DFQATT; CDR2 reads SNEGSKA (reference sequence). After removal of 5 bases from V and 3 bases from J, the junction contained 9 bases not matched to a gene. The CDR3 sequence is CSALRLAGGPYYEQYF. The CDR3 DNA reads as TGCAGTGCTCTTCGACTAGCGGGAGGGCCCTACTACGAGCAGTACTTC.

The chain has TRBV2 and TRBJ2-5, with a possible D match to TRBD1 (5 bases). Germline assignment: CDR1 SNHLY and CDR2 FYNNEI. This CDR3 spans 12 amino acids. Trimming stripped 9 bases from V and 4 bases from J, with 12 bases between. CDR3 sequence (DNA): TGTGCCAGTTGCAGGGCAGGAGAGACCCAGTACTTC. Amino acids: CASCRAGETQYF. The full variable domain, completed using reference TRBV2 and TRBJ2-5, is EPEVTQTPSHQVTQMGQEVILRCVPISNHLYFYWYRQILGQKVEFLVSFYNNEISEKSEIFDDQFSVERPDGSNFTLKIRSTKLEDSAMYFCASCRAGETQYFGPGTRLLVL.

By sample fraction, this clonotype is medium-sized. The chain is built from TRBV7-2 and TRBJ2-7; 7 bases map to TRBD2. The CDR3 has 14 residues. Germline V gene lookup returns CDR1 SGHTA and CDR2 FQGNSA. V dropped 3 bases and J dropped 4; count of bases not matched to a gene: 6. CDR3 protein: CASSFSWGGYEQYF. As DNA, the CDR3 is TGTGCCAGCAGCTTTTCATGGGGGGGATACGAGCAGTACTTC.

Many counts were recorded for this clonotype. The chain couples TRBV7-2 to TRBJ2-3, with D perhaps matching TRBD2 (5 bases). V was clipped by 5 bases and J by 0 bases, with 12 bases between them. Germline values: CDR1 SGHTA, CDR2 FQGNSA. The CDR3 runs 15 residues. CDR3 sequence: CASSAGIRSTDTQYF. In DNA form, the CDR3 reads TGTGCCAGCAGCGCCGGGATTCGTAGCACAGATACGCAGTATTTT. The whole variable domain, filled in from reference TRBV7-2 and TRBJ2-3, reads GAGVSQSPSNKVTEKGKDVELRCDPISGHTALYWYRQSLGQGLEFLIYFQGNSAPDKSGLPSDRFSAERTGGSVSTLTIQRTQQEDSAVYLCASSAGIRSTDTQYFGPGTRLTVL.

This clonotype was recorded at least ten times. This chain uses TRBV6-2 or TRBV6-3 with TRBJ2-7; D perhaps matches TRBD2 (5 bases). Germline-derived CDR1 and CDR2 are MNHEY and SVGEGT. V was shortened by 2 bases and J by 4 bases, with 9 bases between the two germline ends. This CDR3 is 13 amino acids long. The CDR3 bases are TGTGCCAGCAGTTACCATACTAGATACGAGCAGTACTTC. This encodes CASSYHTRYEQYF.